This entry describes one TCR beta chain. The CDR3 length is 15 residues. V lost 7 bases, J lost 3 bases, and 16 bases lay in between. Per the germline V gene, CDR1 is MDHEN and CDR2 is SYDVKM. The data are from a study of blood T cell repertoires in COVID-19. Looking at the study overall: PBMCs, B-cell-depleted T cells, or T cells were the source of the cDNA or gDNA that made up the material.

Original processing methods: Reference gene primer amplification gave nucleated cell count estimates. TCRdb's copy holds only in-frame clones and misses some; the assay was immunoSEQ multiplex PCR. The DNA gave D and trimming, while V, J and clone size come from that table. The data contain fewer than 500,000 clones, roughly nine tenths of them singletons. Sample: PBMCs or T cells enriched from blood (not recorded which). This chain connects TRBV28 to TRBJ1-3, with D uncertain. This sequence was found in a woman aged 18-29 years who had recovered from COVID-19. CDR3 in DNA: TGTGCCAGCAATGCGGCAGCGCCTCTTGGAAACACCATATATTTT. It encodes CASNAAAPLGNTIYF.